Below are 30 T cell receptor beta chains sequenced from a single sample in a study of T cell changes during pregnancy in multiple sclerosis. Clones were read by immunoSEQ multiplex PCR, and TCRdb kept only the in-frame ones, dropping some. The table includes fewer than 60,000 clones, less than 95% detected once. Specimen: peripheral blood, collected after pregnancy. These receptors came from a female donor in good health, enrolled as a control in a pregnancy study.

In DNA, the CDR3 is TGTGCCATCAGCGAGGGGACGCGGGGGGGGTACTTC. It is translated as CAISEGTRGGYF. This chain links TRBV10-3 with TRBJ2-7, with 9 bases lining up with TRBD2. Per germline, CDR1 ENHRY and CDR2 SYGVKD. The J segment lost 12 bases and the V segment lost 6 bases, leaving 9 bases of the junction unmatched. This CDR3 has 12 residues.

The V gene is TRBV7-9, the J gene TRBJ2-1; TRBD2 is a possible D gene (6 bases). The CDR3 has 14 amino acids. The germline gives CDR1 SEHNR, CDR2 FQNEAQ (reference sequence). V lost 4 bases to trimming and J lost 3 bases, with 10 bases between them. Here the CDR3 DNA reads TGTGCCAGCAGCTCGGGACTCCTCTACAATGAGCAGTTCTTC. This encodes CASSSGLLYNEQFF.

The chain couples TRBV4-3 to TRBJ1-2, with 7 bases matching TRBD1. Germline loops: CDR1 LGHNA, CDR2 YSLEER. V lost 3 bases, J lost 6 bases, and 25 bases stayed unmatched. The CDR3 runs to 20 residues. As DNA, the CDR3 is TGCGCCAGCAGCCATATGGGTCAGGGGGGTTTTTGGGACACGGGGCATGGCTACACCTTC. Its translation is CASSHMGQGGFWDTGHGYTF.

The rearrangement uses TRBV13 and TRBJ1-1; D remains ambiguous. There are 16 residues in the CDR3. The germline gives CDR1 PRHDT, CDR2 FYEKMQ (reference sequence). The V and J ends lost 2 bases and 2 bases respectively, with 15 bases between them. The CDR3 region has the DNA TGTGCCAGCAGCTTAACCGCGAGGGAGGGAAACACTGAAGCTTTCTTT. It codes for CASSLTAREGNTEAFF. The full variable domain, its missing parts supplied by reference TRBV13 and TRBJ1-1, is AAGVIQSPRHLIKEKRETATLKCYPIPRHDTVYWYQQGPGQDPQFLISFYEKMQSDKGSIPDRFSAQQFSDYHSELNMSSLELGDSALYFCASSLTAREGNTEAFFGQGTRLTVV.

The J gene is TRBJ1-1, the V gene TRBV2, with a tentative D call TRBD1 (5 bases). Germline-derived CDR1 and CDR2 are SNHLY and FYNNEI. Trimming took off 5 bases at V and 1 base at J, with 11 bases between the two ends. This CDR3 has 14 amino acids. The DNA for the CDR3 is TGTGCCAGCAGTAATCAGGGAGGGAACACTGAAGCTTTCTTT. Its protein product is CASSNQGGNTEAFF.

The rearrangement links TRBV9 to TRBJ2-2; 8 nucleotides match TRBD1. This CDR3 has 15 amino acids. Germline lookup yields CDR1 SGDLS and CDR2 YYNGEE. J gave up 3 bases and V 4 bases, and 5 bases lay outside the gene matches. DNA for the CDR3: TGTGCCAGCAGCTTGCGGACAGGGTACACCGGGGAGCTGTTTTTT. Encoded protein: CASSLRTGYTGELFF.

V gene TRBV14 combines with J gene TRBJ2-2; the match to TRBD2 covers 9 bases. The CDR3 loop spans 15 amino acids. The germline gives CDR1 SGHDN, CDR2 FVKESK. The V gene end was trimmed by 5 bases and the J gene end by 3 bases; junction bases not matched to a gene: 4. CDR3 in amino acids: CASSTTSGYTGELFF. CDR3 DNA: TGTGCCAGCAGCACGACTAGCGGATACACCGGGGAGCTGTTTTTT.

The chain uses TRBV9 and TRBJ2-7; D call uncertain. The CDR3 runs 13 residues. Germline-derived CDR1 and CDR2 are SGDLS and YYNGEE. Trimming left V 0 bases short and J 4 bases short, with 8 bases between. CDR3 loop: CASSVGEPYEQYF. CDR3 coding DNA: TGTGCCAGCAGCGTAGGAGAACCTTACGAGCAGTACTTC.

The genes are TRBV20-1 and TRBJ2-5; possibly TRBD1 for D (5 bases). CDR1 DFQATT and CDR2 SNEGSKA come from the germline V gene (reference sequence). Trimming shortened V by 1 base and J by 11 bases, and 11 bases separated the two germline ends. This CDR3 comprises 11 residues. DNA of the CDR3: TGCAGTGCTAGAGCTAGGGGTGAACAGTACTTC. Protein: CSARARGEQYF.

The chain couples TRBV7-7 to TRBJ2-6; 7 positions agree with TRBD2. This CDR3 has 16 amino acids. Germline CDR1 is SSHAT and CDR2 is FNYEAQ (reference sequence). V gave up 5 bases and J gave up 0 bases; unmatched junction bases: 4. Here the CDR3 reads CASSPPGGSGANVLTF. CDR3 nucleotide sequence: TGTGCCAGCAGCCCTCCGGGGGGCTCTGGGGCCAACGTCCTGACTTTC.

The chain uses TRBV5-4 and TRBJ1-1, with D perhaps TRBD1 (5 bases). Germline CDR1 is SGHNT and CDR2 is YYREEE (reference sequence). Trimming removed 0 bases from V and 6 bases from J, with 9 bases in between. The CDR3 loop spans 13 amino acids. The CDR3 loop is CASSLGGGAEAFF. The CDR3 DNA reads TGTGCCAGCAGCTTGGGGGGGGGTGCTGAAGCTTTCTTT.

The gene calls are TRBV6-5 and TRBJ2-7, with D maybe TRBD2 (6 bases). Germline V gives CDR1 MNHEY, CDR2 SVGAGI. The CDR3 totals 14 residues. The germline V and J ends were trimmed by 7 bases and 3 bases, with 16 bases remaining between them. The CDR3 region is CASKPLEGGYEQYF. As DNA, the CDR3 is TGTGCCAGCAAACCCTTAGAGGGAGGCTACGAGCAGTACTTC.

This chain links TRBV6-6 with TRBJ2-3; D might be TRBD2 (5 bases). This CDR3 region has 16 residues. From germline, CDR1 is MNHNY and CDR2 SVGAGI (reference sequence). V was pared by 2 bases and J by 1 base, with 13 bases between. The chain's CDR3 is CASSYVLGGGTDTQYF. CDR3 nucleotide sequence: TGTGCCAGCAGTTACGTGCTAGGAGGAGGCACAGATACGCAGTATTTT.

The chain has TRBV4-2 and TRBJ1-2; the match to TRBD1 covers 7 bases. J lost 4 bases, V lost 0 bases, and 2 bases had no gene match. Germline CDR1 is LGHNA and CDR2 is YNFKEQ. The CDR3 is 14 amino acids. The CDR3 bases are TGTGCCAGCAGCCAAGATAGGGGGCCCTATGGCTACACCTTC. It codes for CASSQDRGPYGYTF.

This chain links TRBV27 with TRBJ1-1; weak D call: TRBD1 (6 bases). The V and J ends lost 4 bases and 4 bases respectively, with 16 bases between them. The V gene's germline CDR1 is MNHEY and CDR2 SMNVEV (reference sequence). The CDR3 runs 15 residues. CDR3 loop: CASSSWGGGGTEAFF. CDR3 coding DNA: TGTGCCAGCAGTTCATGGGGAGGGGGAGGCACTGAAGCTTTCTTT.

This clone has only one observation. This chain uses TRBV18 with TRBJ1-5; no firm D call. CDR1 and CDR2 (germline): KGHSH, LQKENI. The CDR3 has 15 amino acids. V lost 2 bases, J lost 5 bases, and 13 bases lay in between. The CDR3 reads CASSPSLGRDQPQHF. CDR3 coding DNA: TGTGCCAGCTCACCAAGTCTCGGGAGGGATCAGCCCCAGCATTTT.

The CDR3 reads CASSVEGGQPQHF. For the CDR3, the DNA is TGTGCCAGCAGCGTAGAAGGGGGACAGCCCCAGCATTTT. The gene calls are TRBV9 and TRBJ1-5; the D gene is possibly TRBD1 (6 bases). Trimming shortened V by 0 bases and J by 7 bases, and 8 bases separated the two germline ends. The CDR3 has 13 amino acids. The germline V gene has CDR1 SGDLS and CDR2 YYNGEE.

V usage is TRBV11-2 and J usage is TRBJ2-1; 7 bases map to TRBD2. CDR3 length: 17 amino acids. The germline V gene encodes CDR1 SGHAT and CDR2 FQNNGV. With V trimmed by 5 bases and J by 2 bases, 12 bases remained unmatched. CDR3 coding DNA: TGTGCCAGCAGCCAGGGTGGGGGGGTCACCCCCTACAATGAGCAGTTCTTC. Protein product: CASSQGGGVTPYNEQFF.

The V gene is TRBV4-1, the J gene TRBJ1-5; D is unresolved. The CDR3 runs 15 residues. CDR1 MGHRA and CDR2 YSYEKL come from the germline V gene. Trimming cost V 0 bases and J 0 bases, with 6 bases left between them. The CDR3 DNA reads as TGCGCCAGCAGCCAAGAACAGTATAGCAATCAGCCCCAGCATTTT. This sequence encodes CASSQEQYSNQPQHF.

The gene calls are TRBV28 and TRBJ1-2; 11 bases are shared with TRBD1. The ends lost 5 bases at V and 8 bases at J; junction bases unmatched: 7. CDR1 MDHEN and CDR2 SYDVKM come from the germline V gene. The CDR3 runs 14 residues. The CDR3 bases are TGTGCCAGCAGTCAAGGACAGGGGGCGCGGGGCTACACCTTC. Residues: CASSQGQGARGYTF.

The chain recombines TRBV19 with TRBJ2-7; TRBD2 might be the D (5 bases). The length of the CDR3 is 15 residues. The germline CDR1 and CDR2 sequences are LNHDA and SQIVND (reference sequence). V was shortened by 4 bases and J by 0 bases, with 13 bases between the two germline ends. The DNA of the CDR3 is TGTGCCAGTAGTAGGAATCCGGGATTCTCCTACGAGCAGTACTTC. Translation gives CASSRNPGFSYEQYF.

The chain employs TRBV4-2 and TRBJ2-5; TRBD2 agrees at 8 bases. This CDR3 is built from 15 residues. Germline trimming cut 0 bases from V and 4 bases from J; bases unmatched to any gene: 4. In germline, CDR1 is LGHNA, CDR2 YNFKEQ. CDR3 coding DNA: TGTGCCAGCAGCCAAGATGGGCTAGCGGGAGAGACCCAGTACTTC. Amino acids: CASSQDGLAGETQYF.

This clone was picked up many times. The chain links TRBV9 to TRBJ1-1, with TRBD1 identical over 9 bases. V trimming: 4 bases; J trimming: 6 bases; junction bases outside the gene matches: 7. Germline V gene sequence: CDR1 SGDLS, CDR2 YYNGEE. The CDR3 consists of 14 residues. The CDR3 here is CASSPWDRDSEAFF. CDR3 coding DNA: TGTGCCAGCAGCCCTTGGGACAGGGATTCTGAAGCTTTCTTT.

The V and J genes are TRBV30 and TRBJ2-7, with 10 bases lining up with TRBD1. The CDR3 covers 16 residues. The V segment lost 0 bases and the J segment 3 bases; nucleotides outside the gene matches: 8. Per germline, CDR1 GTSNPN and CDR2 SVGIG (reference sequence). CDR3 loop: CAWSVHRDRGLYEQYF. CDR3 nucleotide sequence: TGTGCCTGGAGTGTACATAGGGACAGGGGTCTCTACGAGCAGTACTTC.

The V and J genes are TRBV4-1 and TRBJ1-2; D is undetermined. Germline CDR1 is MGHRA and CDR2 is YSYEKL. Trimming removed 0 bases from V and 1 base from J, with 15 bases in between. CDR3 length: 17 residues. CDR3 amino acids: CASSQDWASSFNYGYTF. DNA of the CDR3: TGCGCCAGCAGCCAAGATTGGGCCAGTTCCTTTAACTATGGCTACACCTTC.

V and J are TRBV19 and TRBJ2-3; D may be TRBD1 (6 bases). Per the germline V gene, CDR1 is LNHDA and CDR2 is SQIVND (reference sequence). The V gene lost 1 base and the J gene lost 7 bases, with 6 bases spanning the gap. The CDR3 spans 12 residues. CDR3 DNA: TGTGCCAGTAGTATAGGGGACAATACGCAGTATTTT. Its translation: CASSIGDNTQYF.

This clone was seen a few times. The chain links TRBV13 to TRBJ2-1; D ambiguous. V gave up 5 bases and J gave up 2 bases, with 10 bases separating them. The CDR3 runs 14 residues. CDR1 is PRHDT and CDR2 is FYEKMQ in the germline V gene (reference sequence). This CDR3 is CASSAYRTYNEQFF. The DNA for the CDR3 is TGTGCCAGCAGCGCGTACCGAACCTACAATGAGCAGTTCTTC.

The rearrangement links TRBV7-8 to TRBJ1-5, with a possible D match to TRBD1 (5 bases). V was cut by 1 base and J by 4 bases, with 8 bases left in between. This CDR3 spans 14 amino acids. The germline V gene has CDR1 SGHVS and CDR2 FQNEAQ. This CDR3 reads CASSLGQPNQPQHF. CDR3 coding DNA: TGTGCCAGCAGCTTAGGACAGCCTAATCAGCCCCAGCATTTT.

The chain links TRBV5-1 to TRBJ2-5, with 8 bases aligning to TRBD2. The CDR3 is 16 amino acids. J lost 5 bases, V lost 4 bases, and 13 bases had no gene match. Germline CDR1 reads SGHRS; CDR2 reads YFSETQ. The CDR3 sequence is CASSPTSGNGGETQYF. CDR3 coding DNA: TGCGCCAGCAGCCCTACTAGCGGCAACGGGGGGGAGACCCAGTACTTC.

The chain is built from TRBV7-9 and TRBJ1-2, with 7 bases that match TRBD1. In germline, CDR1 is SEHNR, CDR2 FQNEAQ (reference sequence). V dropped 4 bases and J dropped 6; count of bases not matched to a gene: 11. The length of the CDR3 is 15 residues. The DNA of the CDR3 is TGTGCCAGCAGCTCATACCCGGCCGGACAGGATGGCTACACCTTC. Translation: CASSSYPAGQDGYTF.